Listed below are T cell receptor beta chains from one sample, sequenced in a study of cytomegalovirus exposure and HLA in healthy donors. Method: immunoSEQ multiplex PCR; TCRdb's copy keeps in-frame clones and lacks some. Here the sample spans around 150,000 clones, more than 65% being singletons. The sample was PBMCs. These receptors were collected from a man between 45 and 60 years old in good health and CMV-seropositive. The CDR3 runs from the conserved cysteine through the conserved F or W. The order of the fields is D gene, V gene, clone size, J gene, CDR3 length, CDR3 DNA, CDR3 protein. A D gene is named only where the DNA matches it firmly. Clone size is not always given. Where it is, it says once, few, many or a class for expanded clones.

TRBD1	TRBV29-1	.	TRBJ2-3	14	TGCAGCGTGGCTGGACAGGGAGCCACAGATACGCAGTATTTT	CSVAGQGATDTQYF
.	TRBV30	.	TRBJ1-5	15	TGTGCCTGGAGTGACCGACAAGGGGTCGGTCAGCCCCAGCATTTT	CAWSDRQGVGQPQHF
.	TRBV28	many	TRBJ2-5	14	TGTGCCAGCAGTTTATCGGCCGGGACTCGGGCCCAGTACTTC	CASSLSAGTRAQYF
TRBD2	TRBV2	.	TRBJ2-7	14	TGTGCCAGCAGATCGGGAGGTACTTCCTACGAGCAGTACTTC	CASRSGGTSYEQYF
TRBD1	TRBV5-1	.	TRBJ2-3	15	TGCGCCAGCAGCGACGGACAGGGGGGCACAGATACGCAGTATTTT	CASSDGQGGTDTQYF
.	TRBV5-1	.	TRBJ2-2	13	TGCGCCAGTCAGGGACAGAACACCGGGGAGCTGTTTTTT	CASQGQNTGELFF
TRBD1	TRBV27	.	TRBJ2-7	15	TGTGCCAGCAGTGCACCGGGACAGGGAATCGACGAGCAGTACTTC	CASSAPGQGIDEQYF
TRBD2	TRBV9	once	TRBJ2-2	15	TGTGCCAGCAGCGCCCTCACGGGGGGCACCGGGGAGCTGTTTTTT	CASSALTGGTGELFF
TRBD1	TRBV18	.	TRBJ1-1	14	TGTGCCAGCTCCCCGTCCCAGGGGGACACTGAAGCTTTCTTT	CASSPSQGDTEAFF
.	TRBV7-8	.	TRBJ2-5	16	TGTGCCAGCAGCCTATGGGCGGGCGGGACTCAAGAGACCCAGTACTTC	CASSLWAGGTQETQYF
.	TRBV2	once	TRBJ1-2	12	TGTGCCAGCAGTGAAGAGGGGGATGGCTACACCTTC	CASSEEGDGYTF
TRBD1	TRBV6-6	.	TRBJ1-1	16	TGTGCCAGCAGTTTAGGGACAGGGGACATGAACACTGAAGCTTTCTTT	CASSLGTGDMNTEAFF
.	TRBV4-1	.	TRBJ2-2	17	TGCGCCAGCAGCCAAGGGACCGGCAGGGATAACACCGGGGAGCTGTTTTTT	CASSQGTGRDNTGELFF
.	TRBV2	.	TRBJ1-1	14	TGTGCCAGCAGTGAGGACAGAATGAACACTGAAGCTTTCTTT	CASSEDRMNTEAFF
TRBD2	TRBV4-2	once	TRBJ2-3	16	TGTGCCAGCACTCCCCTCGGACTAGCGGGAAAAGATACGCAGTATTTT	CASTPLGLAGKDTQYF
TRBD1	TRBV10-1	.	TRBJ1-6	14	TGCGCCAGCAGCCGGGACAGTGAAAATTCACCCCTCCACTTT	CASSRDSENSPLHF
TRBD2	TRBV19	.	TRBJ2-1	17	TGTGCCAGTAGACAGACTAGCGGGAGGGCCTATGGGGATGAGCAGTTCTTC	CASRQTSGRAYGDEQFF
TRBD1	TRBV5-1	.	TRBJ1-4	15	TGCGCCAGCAGCGCAGGGACAGGGGTAGATGGAAAACTGTTTTTT	CASSAGTGVDGKLFF
.	TRBV12-2	.	TRBJ2-1	16	TGTGCAAGTCGCTTTAGTGGGCTAGCGATCGACAATGAGCAGTTCTTC	CASRFSGLAIDNEQFF
TRBD2	TRBV4-1	.	TRBJ2-7	18	TGCGCCAGCAGCCAAGAAGGTGACTTCGCGGGAGAGTCCTACGAGCAGTACTTC	CASSQEGDFAGESYEQYF
TRBD1	TRBV28	few	TRBJ2-1	14	TGTGCCAGCGGTGACAGGGGCCTAAACAATGAGCAGTTCTTC	CASGDRGLNNEQFF
.	TRBV25-1	.	TRBJ2-3	13	TGTGCCAGCAGTGAATCGGGCACAGATACGCAGTATTTT	CASSESGTDTQYF
.	TRBV9	.	TRBJ2-5	15	TGTGCCAGCAGCGTAGATGTTGCGGGGCAAGAGACCCAGTACTTC	CASSVDVAGQETQYF
TRBD2	TRBV7-9	.	TRBJ2-2	17	TGTTCCAGCAGCTCGTCTTGGACTAGCGGTAACACCGGGGAGCTGTTTTTT	CSSSSSWTSGNTGELFF
TRBD1	TRBV19	.	TRBJ1-4	21	TGTGCCAGTAGCCCTGGGACAGTCGGGCGTCGGGTGATGGAAGCTAATGAAAAACTGTTTTTT	CASSPGTVGRRVMEANEKLFF
TRBD2	TRBV10-3	.	TRBJ2-3	19	TGTGCCATCAGTGCCCTACTAGCGGGAGGGAGGGCGAGCACAGATACGCAGTATTTT	CAISALLAGGRASTDTQYF
.	TRBV5-1	few	TRBJ2-7	15	TGCGCCAGCAGCTTGGGGGCAGGGGACGATTACGAGCAGTACTTC	CASSLGAGDDYEQYF
TRBD2	TRBV29-1	.	TRBJ2-1	15	TGCAGCGTTGGATTAATCGCCGGGACTAACAATGAGCAGTTCTTC	CSVGLIAGTNNEQFF
.	TRBV29-1	.	TRBJ2-5	12	TGCAGCGTTGTAACAGGGCTAGAGACCCAGTACTTC	CSVVTGLETQYF
.	TRBV7-6	few	TRBJ2-5	16	TGTGCCAGCAGCCCGACCGGGTCGGGAAAGCGAGAGACCCAGTACTTC	CASSPTGSGKRETQYF
TRBD1	TRBV29-1	.	TRBJ2-5	13	TGCAGCGTTGGGACAGGGGCTCCAGAGACCCAGTACTTC	CSVGTGAPETQYF
.	TRBV6-1	few	TRBJ1-5	15	TGTGCCAGCAGGAGAGGCCTACAGGGAAATCAGCCCCAGCATTTT	CASRRGLQGNQPQHF
TRBD1	TRBV5-4	.	TRBJ1-1	15	TGTGCCAGCAGCGATCGACAGGGACTTGAAACTGAAGCTTTCTTT	CASSDRQGLETEAFF
.	TRBV30	.	TRBJ1-5	14	TGTGCCTGGAGTGTACACCGGGGTTGGCAGCCCCAGCATTTT	CAWSVHRGWQPQHF
.	TRBV10-3	.	TRBJ2-7	13	TGTGCCATCAGGGACAGTCTCTCCTACGAGCAGTACTTC	CAIRDSLSYEQYF
.	TRBV7-9	.	TRBJ1-1	14	TGTGCCAGCAGCATTGTTCGGGGGGACCGAGGAGCTTTCTTT	CASSIVRGDRGAFF
.	TRBV5-6	once	TRBJ2-3	15	TGTGCCAGCAGCTTGGAACTAGATAGCACAGATACGCAGTATTTT	CASSLELDSTDTQYF
.	TRBV18	.	TRBJ1-5	15	TGTGCCAGCGCAACCGGGGGTAATAGCAATCAGCCCCAGCATTTT	CASATGGNSNQPQHF
TRBD1	TRBV30	.	TRBJ1-2	15	TGTGCCTGGAGTGTGGGAACAGGGGGTTGGAATGGCTACACCTTC	CAWSVGTGGWNGYTF
.	TRBV30	few	TRBJ1-3	13	TGTGCCTGGAATGGGGGCTTCGGAAACACCATATATTTT	CAWNGGFGNTIYF
TRBD1	TRBV6-5	.	TRBJ1-2	14	TGTGCCAGCAGCCCGGGACAGGGGAACTATGGCTACACCTTC	CASSPGQGNYGYTF
.	TRBV28	few	TRBJ2-7	13	TGTGCCAGCAGGGCCCATCTCCCCTACGAGCAGTACTTC	CASRAHLPYEQYF
TRBD1	TRBV10-3	once	TRBJ1-3	15	TGTGCCACTAATCGACAGGGGTACTTTGGAAACACCATATATTTT	CATNRQGYFGNTIYF
.	TRBV11-2	.	TRBJ2-3	13	TGTGCCAGCAGCTCCCTTCGCACAGATACGCAGTATTTT	CASSSLRTDTQYF
TRBD1	TRBV5-6	.	TRBJ2-6	15	TGTGCCAGCCGGACAGGTCTTACTGGGGCCAACGTCCTGACTTTC	CASRTGLTGANVLTF
TRBD1	TRBV5-1	.	TRBJ2-7	14	TGCGCCAGCAGCTGGACAGGGGTGGGTTACGAGCAGTACTTC	CASSWTGVGYEQYF
.	TRBV5-6	.	TRBJ2-7	14	TGTGCCAGCAGTACCGACAGGCTCTCCTACGAGCAGTACTTC	CASSTDRLSYEQYF
TRBD2	TRBV2	.	TRBJ2-4	12	TGTGCCAGCGGCTCGGGGGGGGACATTCAGTACTTC	CASGSGGDIQYF
TRBD2	TRBV5-1	.	TRBJ2-1	16	TGCGCCAGCAGCGCGGCTAGGAGCGGGAGTGGGAATGAGCAGTTCTTC	CASSAARSGSGNEQFF
.	TRBV9	.	TRBJ2-2	16	TGTGCCAGCAGCCTAGGGAGCAGATCGAACACCGGGGAGCTGTTTTTT	CASSLGSRSNTGELFF
TRBD1	TRBV5-4	.	TRBJ2-5	17	TGTGCCAGCAGCGCCGGACAGGGGGCTACCGTATACGTGGAGCAGTACTTC	CASSAGQGATVYVEQYF
.	TRBV7-9	.	TRBJ1-1	14	TGTGCCAGCAGCTTAGCTTTGGGCAGTTATGAAGCTTTCTTT	CASSLALGSYEAFF
.	TRBV14	.	TRBJ1-1	13	TGTGCCAGCAGCCAACAGGGTGTGACTGAAGCTTTCTTT	CASSQQGVTEAFF
.	TRBV29-1	few	TRBJ2-1	11	.	CSVGSGIVKFF
.	TRBV7-2	.	TRBJ1-1	17	TGTGCCAGCAGCTTAACCGCAGGGCCCTCGATGAACACTGAAGCTTTCTTT	CASSLTAGPSMNTEAFF
.	TRBV19	.	TRBJ1-4	15	TGTGCCAGTAGTCTCTCCGCAGGGACTAATGAAAAACTGTTTTTT	CASSLSAGTNEKLFF
TRBD2	TRBV19	.	TRBJ2-7	15	TGTGCCAGTAGCCCGGGACTAGCGGCTTCCTACGAGCAGTACTTC	CASSPGLAASYEQYF
.	TRBV5-1	.	TRBJ2-3	15	TGCGCCAGCAGCTTGGGTGACATACGCACAGATACGCAGTATTTT	CASSLGDIRTDTQYF
.	TRBV13	.	TRBJ2-3	16	TGTGCCAGCAGCAAGCAAAATCAAAAACAGCAAGATACGCAGTATTTT	CASSKQNQKQQDTQYF